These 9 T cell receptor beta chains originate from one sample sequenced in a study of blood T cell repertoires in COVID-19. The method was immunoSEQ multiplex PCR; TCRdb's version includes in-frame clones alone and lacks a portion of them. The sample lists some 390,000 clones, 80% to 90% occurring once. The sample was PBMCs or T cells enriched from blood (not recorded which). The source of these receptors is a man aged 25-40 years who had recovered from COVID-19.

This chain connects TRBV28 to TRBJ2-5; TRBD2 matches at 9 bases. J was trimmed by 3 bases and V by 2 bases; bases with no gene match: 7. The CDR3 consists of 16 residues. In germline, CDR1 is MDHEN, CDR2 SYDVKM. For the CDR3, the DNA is TGTGCCAGCAGTTTAGGTCTAGCGGGGCGGGAAGAGACCCAGTACTTC. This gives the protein CASSLGLAGREETQYF.

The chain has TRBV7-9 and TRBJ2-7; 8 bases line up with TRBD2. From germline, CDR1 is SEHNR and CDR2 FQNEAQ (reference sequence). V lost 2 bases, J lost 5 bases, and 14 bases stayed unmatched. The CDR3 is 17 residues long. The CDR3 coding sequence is TGTGCCAGCAGCTTAAAGGGTTCCGGGAGGGCCAAGGACGAGCAGTACTTC. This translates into CASSLKGSGRAKDEQYF.

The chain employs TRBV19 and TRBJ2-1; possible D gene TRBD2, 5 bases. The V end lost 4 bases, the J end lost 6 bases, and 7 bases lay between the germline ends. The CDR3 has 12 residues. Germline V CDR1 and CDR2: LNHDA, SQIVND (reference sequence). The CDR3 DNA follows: TGTGCCAGTAGTACTCGGGGCAATGAGCAGTTCTTC. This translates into CASSTRGNEQFF.

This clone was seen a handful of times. The CDR3 region is CASSTTKDNYQETQYF. CDR3 nucleotide sequence: TGTGCCAGCAGTACGACAAAGGACAACTACCAAGAGACCCAGTACTTC. This chain uses TRBV2 with TRBJ2-5; possible D gene TRBD1, 5 bases. Trimming stripped 5 bases from V and 0 bases from J, with 16 bases between. Germline CDR1 and CDR2: SNHLY and FYNNEI. The CDR3 is made up of 16 amino acids.

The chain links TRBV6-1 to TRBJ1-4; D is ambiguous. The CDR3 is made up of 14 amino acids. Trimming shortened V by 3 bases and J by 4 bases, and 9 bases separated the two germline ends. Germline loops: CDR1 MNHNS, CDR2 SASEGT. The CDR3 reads CASSEWGGNEKLFF. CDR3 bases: TGTGCCAGCAGTGAGTGGGGAGGTAATGAAAAACTGTTTTTT.

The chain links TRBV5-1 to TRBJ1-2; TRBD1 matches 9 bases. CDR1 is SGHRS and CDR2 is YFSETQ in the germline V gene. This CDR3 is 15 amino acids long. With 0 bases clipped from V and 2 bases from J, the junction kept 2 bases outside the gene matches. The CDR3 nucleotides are TGCGCCAGCAGCTTGGGGGACAGGGAGAACTATGGCTACACCTTC. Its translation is CASSLGDRENYGYTF. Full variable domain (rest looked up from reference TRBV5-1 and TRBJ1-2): KAGVTQTPRYLIKTRGQQVTLSCSPISGHRSVSWYQQTPGQGLQFLFEYFSETQRNKGNFPGRFSGRQFSNSRSEMNVSTLELGDSALYLCASSLGDRENYGYTFGSGTRLTVV.

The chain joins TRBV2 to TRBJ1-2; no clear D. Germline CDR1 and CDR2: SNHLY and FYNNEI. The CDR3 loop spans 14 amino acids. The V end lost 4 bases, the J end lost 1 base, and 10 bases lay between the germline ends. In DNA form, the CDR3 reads TGTGCCAGCAGTGGACTAGATAATAACTATGGCTACACCTTC. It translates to CASSGLDNNYGYTF. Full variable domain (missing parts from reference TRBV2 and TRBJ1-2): EPEVTQTPSHQVTQMGQEVILRCVPISNHLYFYWYRQILGQKVEFLVSFYNNEISEKSEIFDDQFSVERPDGSNFTLKIRSTKLEDSAMYFCASSGLDNNYGYTFGSGTRLTVV.

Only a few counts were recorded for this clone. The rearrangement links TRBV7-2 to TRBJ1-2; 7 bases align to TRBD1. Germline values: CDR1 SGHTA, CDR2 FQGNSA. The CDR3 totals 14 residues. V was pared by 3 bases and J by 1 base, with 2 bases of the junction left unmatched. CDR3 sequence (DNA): TGTGCCAGCAGCTTGGGACAGAATAACTATGGCTACACCTTC. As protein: CASSLGQNNYGYTF.

Written as DNA, the CDR3 is TGTGCCAGCTCACCAAGACCACAGAGTATAGATGAAAAACTGTTTTTT. It codes for CASSPRPQSIDEKLFF. V gene TRBV18 combines with J gene TRBJ1-4; no clear D gene. This CDR3 spans 16 amino acids. V shed 2 bases and J shed 6 bases, with 16 bases lying between them. The germline gives CDR1 KGHSH, CDR2 LQKENI.